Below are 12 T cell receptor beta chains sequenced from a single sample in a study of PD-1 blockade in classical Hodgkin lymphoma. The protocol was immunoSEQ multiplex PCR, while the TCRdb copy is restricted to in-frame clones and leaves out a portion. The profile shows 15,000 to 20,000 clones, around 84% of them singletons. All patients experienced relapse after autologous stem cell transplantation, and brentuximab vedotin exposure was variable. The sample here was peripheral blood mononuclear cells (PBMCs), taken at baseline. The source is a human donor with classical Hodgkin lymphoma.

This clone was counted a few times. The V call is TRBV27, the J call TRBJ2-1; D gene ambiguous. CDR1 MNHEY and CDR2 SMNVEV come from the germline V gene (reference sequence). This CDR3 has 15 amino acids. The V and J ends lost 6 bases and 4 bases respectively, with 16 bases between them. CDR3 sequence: CASRDLTNLYNEQFF. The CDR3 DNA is TGTGCCAGCAGAGACCTCACGAACCTATACAATGAGCAGTTCTTC.

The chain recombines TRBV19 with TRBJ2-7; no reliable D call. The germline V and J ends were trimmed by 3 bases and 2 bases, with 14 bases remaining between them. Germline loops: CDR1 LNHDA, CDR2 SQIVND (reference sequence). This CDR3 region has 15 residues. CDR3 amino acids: CASSMDPLPPYEQYF. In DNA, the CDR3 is TGTGCCAGTAGTATGGACCCCCTCCCACCCTACGAGCAGTACTTC.

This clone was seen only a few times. Here the CDR3 DNA reads TGTGCCAGCAGCTCATCCCCTTCCGCAGGTACGCAGTATTTT. Translating it yields CASSSSPSAGTQYF. The V and J genes are TRBV7-3 and TRBJ2-3; no definite D call. CDR3 size: 14 residues. CDR1 is SGHTA and CDR2 is FQGTGA in the germline V gene. Trimming pared 4 bases from V and 8 bases from J, leaving 16 bases between.

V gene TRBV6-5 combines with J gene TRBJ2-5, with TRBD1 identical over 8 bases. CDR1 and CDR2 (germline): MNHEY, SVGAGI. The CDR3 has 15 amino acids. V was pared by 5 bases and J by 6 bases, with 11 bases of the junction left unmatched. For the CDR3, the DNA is TGTGCCAGCAGTAGGTGGACAGGGAGGATGCAGACCCAGTACTTC. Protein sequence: CASSRWTGRMQTQYF.

CDR3 coding DNA: TGTGCCAGCAGCGATAACATAGCGGGGGGACTCACAGATACGCAGTATTTT. Translated, it gives CASSDNIAGGLTDTQYF. The chain combines TRBV9 with TRBJ2-3; the match to TRBD2 covers 10 bases. The germline CDR1 and CDR2 sequences are SGDLS and YYNGEE. The V segment lost 3 bases and the J segment 2 bases; nucleotides outside the gene matches: 9. The CDR3 is made up of 17 amino acids.

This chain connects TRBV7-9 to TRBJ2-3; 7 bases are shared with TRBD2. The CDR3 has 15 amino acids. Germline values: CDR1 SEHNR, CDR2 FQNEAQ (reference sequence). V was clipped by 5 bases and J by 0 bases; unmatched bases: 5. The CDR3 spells CASSIRGGSTDTQYF. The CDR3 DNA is TGTGCCAGCAGCATCCGCGGGGGTAGCACAGATACGCAGTATTTT.

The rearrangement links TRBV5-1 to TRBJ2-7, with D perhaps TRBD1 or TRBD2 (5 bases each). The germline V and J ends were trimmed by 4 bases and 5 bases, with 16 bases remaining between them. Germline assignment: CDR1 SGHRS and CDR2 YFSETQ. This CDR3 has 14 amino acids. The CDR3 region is CASSPLRGDDEQYF. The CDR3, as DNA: TGCGCCAGCAGCCCGTTAAGAGGGGACGACGAGCAGTACTTC.

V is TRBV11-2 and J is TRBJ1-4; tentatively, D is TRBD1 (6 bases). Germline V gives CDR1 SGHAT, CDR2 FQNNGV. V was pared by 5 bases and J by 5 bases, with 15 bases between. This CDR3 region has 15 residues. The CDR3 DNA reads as TGTGCCAGCAGCACCAGTAGGGGGGGAAATGAAAAACTGTTTTTT. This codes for CASSTSRGGNEKLFF.

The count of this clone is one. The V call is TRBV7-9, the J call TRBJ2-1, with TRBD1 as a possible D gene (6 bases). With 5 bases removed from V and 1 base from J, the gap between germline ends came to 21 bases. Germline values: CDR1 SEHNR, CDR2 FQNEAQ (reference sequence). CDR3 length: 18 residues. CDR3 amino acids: CASSNPLLQGLSYNEQFF. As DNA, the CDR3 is TGTGCCAGCAGCAATCCTCTGTTACAGGGCCTGTCCTACAATGAGCAGTTCTTC.

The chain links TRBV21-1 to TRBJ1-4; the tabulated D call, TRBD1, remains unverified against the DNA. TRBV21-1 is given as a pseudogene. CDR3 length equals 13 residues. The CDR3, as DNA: TGTGCCAGCAGCAAAGACAATAATGAAAAACTGTTTTTT. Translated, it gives CASSKDNNEKLFF.

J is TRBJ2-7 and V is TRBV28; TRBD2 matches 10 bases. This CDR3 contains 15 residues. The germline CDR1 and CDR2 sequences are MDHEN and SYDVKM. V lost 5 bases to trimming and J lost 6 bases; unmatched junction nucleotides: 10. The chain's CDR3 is CASSPSGGLLVEQYF. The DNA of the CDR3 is TGTGCCAGCAGTCCTAGCGGGGGCCTTCTGGTCGAGCAGTACTTC. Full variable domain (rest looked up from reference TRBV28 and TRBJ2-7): DVKVTQSSRYLVKRTGEKVFLECVQDMDHENMFWYRQDPGLGLRLIYFSYDVKMKEKGDIPEGYSVSREKKERFSLILESASTNQTSMYLCASSPSGGLLVEQYFGPGTRLTVT.

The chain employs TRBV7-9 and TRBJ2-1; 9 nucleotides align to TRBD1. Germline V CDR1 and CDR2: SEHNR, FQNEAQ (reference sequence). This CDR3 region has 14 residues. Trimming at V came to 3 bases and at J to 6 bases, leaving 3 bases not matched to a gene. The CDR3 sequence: CASSFGTGPNEQFF. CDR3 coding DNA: TGTGCCAGCAGCTTTGGGACAGGGCCCAATGAGCAGTTCTTC.